The present T cell receptor beta chain was sequenced within a study of T cell responses to AZD1222 COVID-19 vaccine. V lost 6 bases and J 0 bases, leaving 8 bases between the germline ends. Germline V gives CDR1 KGHSH, CDR2 LQKENI. This CDR3 region has 14 residues. Study-level results: Only after the peak T cell response were repertoires sampled.

Produced via immunoSEQ multiplex PCR; TCRdb's table is partial and in-frame only. The data contain about 120,000 clones, around 91% of them singletons. Regarding this clone: Its antigen remains unidentified.

V usage is TRBV18 and J usage is TRBJ1-4; D gene ambiguous. Here the sequenced sample was peripheral blood, taken 28 days after the second AZD1222 dose. This TCR was sampled from an adult who received the AZD1222 COVID-19 vaccine. The CDR3 coding sequence is TGTGCCAGCTCGCCCAGTACAACTAATGAAAAACTGTTTTTT. It codes for CASSPSTTNEKLFF.